The 13 T cell receptor beta chains below were found in one sample sequenced in a study of cytomegalovirus exposure and HLA in healthy donors. The PCR used 60 Vbeta and 13 Jbeta primers. The protocol was immunoSEQ multiplex PCR, while the TCRdb copy is restricted to in-frame clones and leaves out a portion. The table includes about 220,000 clones, over 65% detected once. Sequencing was done on a sample of PBMCs. The receptors were gathered from a man between 18 and 35 years old in good health and CMV-seronegative.

The CDR3 sequence is CASSEGGVDSPLHF. CDR3 DNA sequence: TGTGCCAGCAGTGAGGGGGGGGTGGATTCACCCCTCCACTTT. The chain couples TRBV6-1 to TRBJ1-6; possibly TRBD1 for D (5 bases). Per the germline V gene, CDR1 is MNHNS and CDR2 is SASEGT. Trimming cost V 3 bases and J 8 bases, with 11 bases left between them. The CDR3 length is 14 residues.

This clone appeared a single time. The chain is built from TRBV4-1 and TRBJ1-1; a weak D match, TRBD1 (5 bases). CDR1 and CDR2 (germline): MGHRA, YSYEKL. V gave up 0 bases and J gave up 13 bases, with 21 bases separating them. This CDR3 contains 15 residues. In nucleotides, the CDR3 is TGCGCCAGCAGCCAAGATTGGCGGGATGGAAGGGGCGGTTTCTTT. Translating it yields CASSQDWRDGRGGFF.

In DNA, the CDR3 is TGCGCCAGCAGCCAAGAAGGGGGTGAGACCCAGTACTTC. Protein sequence: CASSQEGGETQYF. J is TRBJ2-5 and V is TRBV4-1; the D gene is possibly TRBD1 (6 bases). The germline V gene encodes CDR1 MGHRA and CDR2 YSYEKL. The CDR3 totals 13 residues. V lost 0 bases to trimming and J lost 5 bases, with 7 bases between them.

This clone was counted a few times. V gene TRBV7-3 combines with J gene TRBJ2-1; D possibly corresponds to TRBD2 (5 bases). The length of the CDR3 is 15 residues. Germline CDR1 and CDR2: SGHTA and FQGTGA. V shed 5 bases and J shed 1 base, with 12 bases lying between them. The CDR3 spells CASSPPGVSYNEQFF. The DNA for the CDR3 is TGTGCCAGCAGCCCCCCCGGGGTGTCCTACAATGAGCAGTTCTTC.

The chain has TRBV16 and TRBJ1-1; D might be TRBD1 (6 bases). The CDR3 covers 15 residues. Germline V lookup: CDR1 KGHSY, CDR2 FQNENV. V was shortened by 0 bases and J by 5 bases, with 13 bases between the two germline ends. CDR3 nucleotide sequence: TGTGCCAGCAGCCAATCCAAACAGGGTCGAACTGAAGCTTTCTTT. The encoded protein is CASSQSKQGRTEAFF.

This clone showed up just once. This chain links TRBV19 with TRBJ2-7, with 7 positions matching TRBD1. V lost 8 bases, J lost 4 bases, and 5 bases stayed unmatched. Germline CDR1 is LNHDA and CDR2 is SQIVND (reference sequence). The CDR3 extends over 12 amino acids. The CDR3 DNA follows: TGTGCCAGTGGGCCAGGGGGATACGAGCAGTACTTC. Residues: CASGPGGYEQYF.

The J gene is TRBJ2-1, the V gene TRBV5-1, with a possible D match to TRBD2 (6 bases). Germline CDR1 SGHRS, CDR2 YFSETQ. V lost 1 base and J lost 1, with 12 bases in between. CDR3 length equals 16 residues. In nucleotides, the CDR3 is TGCGCCAGCAGCTTGACGGCGGGGTCTTCCTACAATGAGCAGTTCTTC. Its protein product is CASSLTAGSSYNEQFF. Together with reference TRBV5-1 and TRBJ2-1, the CDR3 gives the full variable domain: KAGVTQTPRYLIKTRGQQVTLSCSPISGHRSVSWYQQTPGQGLQFLFEYFSETQRNKGNFPGRFSGRQFSNSRSEMNVSTLELGDSALYLCASSLTAGSSYNEQFFGPGTRLTVL.

The rearrangement links TRBV25-1 to TRBJ2-5; 7 bases align to TRBD1. Matching the DNA end better, TRBJ2-7 makes the J call doubtful. CDR1 MGHDK and CDR2 SYGVNS come from the germline V gene. CDR3 length: 13 amino acids. The DNA for the CDR3 is TGTGCCAGCAGCTTTCGGACAGGCAACGAGCAGTACTTC. Translation gives CASSFRTGNEQYF.

This sequence joins TRBV30 and TRBJ2-2; D perhaps matches TRBD2 (5 bases). Per germline, CDR1 GTSNPN and CDR2 SVGIG (reference sequence). The V gene lost 0 bases and the J gene lost 4 bases, with 12 bases spanning the gap. This CDR3 comprises 15 residues. CDR3 DNA sequence: TGTGCCTGGAGTGTACCGGGGAGAATCACCGGGGAGCTGTTTTTT. Its translation is CAWSVPGRITGELFF.

The chain joins TRBV28 to TRBJ2-4, with 10 bases identical to TRBD2. In germline, CDR1 is MDHEN, CDR2 SYDVKM. The CDR3 runs 19 residues. J gave up 6 bases and V 3 bases, and 17 bases lay outside the gene matches. CDR3 in amino acids: CASSFRTLAGVIYGNIQYF. CDR3 bases: TGTGCCAGCAGTTTCCGAACGCTAGCGGGAGTAATTTATGGAAACATTCAGTACTTC. The full variable domain, with the rest looked up from reference TRBV28 and TRBJ2-4, is DVKVTQSSRYLVKRTGEKVFLECVQDMDHENMFWYRQDPGLGLRLIYFSYDVKMKEKGDIPEGYSVSREKKERFSLILESASTNQTSMYLCASSFRTLAGVIYGNIQYFGAGTRLSVL.

This clone has more than one count but fewer than ten. The chain combines TRBV5-6 with TRBJ2-1, with a possible D match to TRBD1 (6 bases). V shed 2 bases and J shed 4 bases, with 13 bases lying between them. Germline CDR1 is SGHDT and CDR2 is YYEEEE. The CDR3 sequence is 15 residues long. The CDR3 loop is CASSFETGVYNEQFF. CDR3 DNA sequence: TGTGCCAGCAGCTTCGAGACAGGAGTTTACAATGAGCAGTTCTTC.

This clone was observed a few times. The V and J genes are TRBV19 and TRBJ1-6; 7 nucleotides line up with TRBD1. The germline CDR1 and CDR2 sequences are LNHDA and SQIVND (reference sequence). The CDR3 covers 13 residues. V dropped 7 bases and J dropped 5; count of bases not matched to a gene: 2. The chain's CDR3 is CASTDRDNSPLHF. The DNA of the CDR3 is TGTGCCAGTACCGACAGGGATAATTCACCCCTCCACTTT. Full variable domain (remainder filled in from reference TRBV19 and TRBJ1-6): DGGITQSPKYLFRKEGQNVTLSCEQNLNHDAMYWYRQDPGQGLRLIYYSQIVNDFQKGDIAEGYSVSREKKESFPLTVTSAQKNPTAFYLCASTDRDNSPLHFGNGTRLTVT.

The rearrangement links TRBV5-4 to TRBJ1-4, with TRBD1 matching 7 bases. Germline V CDR1 and CDR2: SGHNT, YYREEE (reference sequence). J gave up 4 bases and V 5 bases, and 11 bases lay outside the gene matches. This CDR3 is 16 amino acids long. In nucleotides, the CDR3 is TGTGCCAGCAGTTCTCAGGACCGGGACAGTAATGAAAAACTGTTTTTT. It yields the protein CASSSQDRDSNEKLFF.